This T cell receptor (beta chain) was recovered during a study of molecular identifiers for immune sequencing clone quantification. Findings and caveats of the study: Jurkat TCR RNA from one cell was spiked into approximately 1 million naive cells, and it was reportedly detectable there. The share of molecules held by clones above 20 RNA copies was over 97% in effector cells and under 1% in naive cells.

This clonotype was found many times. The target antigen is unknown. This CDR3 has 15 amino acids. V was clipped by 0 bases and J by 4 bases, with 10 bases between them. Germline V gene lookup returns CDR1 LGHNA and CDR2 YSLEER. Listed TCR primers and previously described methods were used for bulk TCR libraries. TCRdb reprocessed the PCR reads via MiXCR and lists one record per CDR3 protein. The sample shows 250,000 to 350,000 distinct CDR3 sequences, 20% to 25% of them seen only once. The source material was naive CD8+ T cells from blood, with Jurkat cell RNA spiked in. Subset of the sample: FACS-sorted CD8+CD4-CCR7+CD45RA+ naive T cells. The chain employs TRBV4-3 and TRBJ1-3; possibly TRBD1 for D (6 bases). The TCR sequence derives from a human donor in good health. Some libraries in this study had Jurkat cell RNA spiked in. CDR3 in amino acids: CASSQDPGAGNTIYF. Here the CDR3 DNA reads TGCGCCAGCAGCCAAGATCCGGGGGCCGGAAACACCATATATTTT.